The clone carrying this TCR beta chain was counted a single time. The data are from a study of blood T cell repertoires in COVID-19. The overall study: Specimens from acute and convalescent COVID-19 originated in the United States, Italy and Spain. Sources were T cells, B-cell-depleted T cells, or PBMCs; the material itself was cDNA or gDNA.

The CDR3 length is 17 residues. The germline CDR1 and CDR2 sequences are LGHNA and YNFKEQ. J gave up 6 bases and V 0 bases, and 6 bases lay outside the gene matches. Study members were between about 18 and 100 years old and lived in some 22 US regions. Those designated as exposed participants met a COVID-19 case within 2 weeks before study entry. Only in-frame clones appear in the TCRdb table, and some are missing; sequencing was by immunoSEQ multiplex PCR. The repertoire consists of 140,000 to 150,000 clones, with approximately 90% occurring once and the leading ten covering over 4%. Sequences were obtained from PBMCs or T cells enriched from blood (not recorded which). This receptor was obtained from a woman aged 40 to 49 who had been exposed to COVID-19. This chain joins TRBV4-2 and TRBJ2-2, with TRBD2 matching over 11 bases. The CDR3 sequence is CASSQEGLAGGAGELFF. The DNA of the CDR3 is TGTGCCAGCAGCCAAGAAGGTCTAGCGGGGGGAGCCGGGGAGCTGTTTTTT.